Listed below are T cell receptor beta chains from one sample, sequenced in a study of blood T cells in healthy people across ages. TCRdb analysed the 5' RACE reads with MiXCR anew, one entry per CDR3 protein. In the table there are around 1.7 million distinct CDR3 sequences, 28% of which are singletons. Sequencing was done on a sample of blood. These receptors were taken from a woman aged 25 to 45 in good health. Both conserved end residues are part of each CDR3. A D gene is named only where the DNA matches it firmly. Clone size appears in some rows only: once, few, many, or a class for an expanded clone.

TRBD1 few TRBJ2-7 TRBV5-1 CASSFGTGRDEQYF TGCGCCAGCAGCTTTGGGACAGGAAGAGACGAGCAGTACTTC
- - TRBJ2-3 TRBV28 CASRTLDTQYF TGTGCCAGCAGGACTTTGGATACGCAGTATTTT
- many TRBJ2-7 TRBV6-6 CASTSEQYF TGTGCCAGCACGAGCGAGCAGTACTTC
- - TRBJ2-5 TRBV5-1 CASSASKTQYF TGCGCCAGCAGCGCCTCAAAGACCCAGTACTTC
- few TRBJ1-6 TRBV5-1 CASSPTTGSASPLHF TGCGCCAGCAGCCCAACGACAGGTTCCGCTTCACCCCTCCACTTT
- - TRBJ2-5 TRBV7-9 CASLGQPQETQYF TGTGCCAGCTTAGGACAGCCCCAAGAGACCCAGTACTTC
- few TRBJ2-5 TRBV7-9 CASRTGGEGETQYF TGTGCCAGCAGAACGGGGGGCGAAGGAGAGACCCAGTACTTC
TRBD1 - TRBJ2-3 TRBV14 CASSQVGQGARDTQYF TGTGCCAGCAGCCAAGTTGGACAGGGGGCTCGGGATACGCAGTATTTT
- few TRBJ2-7 TRBV15 CATSRVTNSYEQYF TGTGCCACCAGCAGAGTTACGAATTCCTACGAGCAGTACTTC
TRBD2 - TRBJ2-1 TRBV28 CASSFKRGVYNEQFF TGTGCCAGCAGTTTTAAGCGGGGGGTCTACAATGAGCAGTTCTTC
TRBD2 many TRBJ2-3 TRBV7-9 CASSPGLAGARTDTQYF TGTGCCAGCAGCCCCGGACTAGCGGGGGCCCGCACAGATACGCAGTATTTT
- - TRBJ2-1 TRBV7-7 CAINGGSYNELFF TGTGCCATTAATGGGGGCTCCTACAATGAGCTGTTCTTC
TRBD1 - TRBJ1-2 TRBV5-1 CASSLGQGALRYGYTF TGCGCCAGCAGCTTGGGGCAGGGGGCTCTGAGGTATGGCTACACCTTC
- - TRBJ2-4 TRBV20-1 CSASLLRASYNEQYF TGCAGTGCTAGTCTCCTTCGGGCCTCCTACAATGAGCAGTACTTC
- - TRBJ1-1 TRBV20-1 CSAFSGASAEAFF TGCAGTGCTTTTTCGGGGGCGTCCGCTGAAGCTTTCTTT
- - TRBJ1-4 TRBV5-1 CASSLTAGNEKLFF TGCGCCAGCAGCCTGACAGCGGGTAATGAAAAACTGTTTTTT
- few TRBJ2-7 TRBV7-2 CASRPELGGLDYEQYF TGTGCCAGTAGACCTGAACTTGGGGGGCTGGACTACGAGCAGTACTTC
- - TRBJ1-2 TRBV7-2 CASSQAGAPYGYTF TGTGCCAGCAGCCAGGCAGGGGCCCCTTATGGCTACACCTTC
- - TRBJ1-1 TRBV20-1 CSARPDTDTEAFF TGCAGTGCTCGCCCGGACACCGACACTGAAGCTTTCTTT
- many TRBJ2-7 TRBV6-2/TRBV6-3 CASSYGTLRHEQYF TGTGCCAGTAGTTACGGGACACTTCGACACGAGCAGTACTTC
- - TRBJ1-4 TRBV5-1 CASSLQEGEKEKLFF TGCGCCAGCAGCTTACAGGAGGGAGAGAAGGAAAAACTGTTTTTT
- few TRBJ1-4 TRBV9 CASSARSRAATNEKLFF TGTGCCAGCAGCGCCAGATCCCGGGCAGCAACTAATGAAAAACTGTTTTTT
TRBD1 few TRBJ1-2 TRBV12-3/TRBV12-4 CASSGTAVYGYTF TGTGCCAGCAGCGGGACAGCTGTCTATGGCTACACCTTC
TRBD2 - TRBJ2-7 TRBV5-6 CASSGLDYEQYF TGTGCCAGCTCCGGACTAGACTACGAGCAGTACTTC
- - TRBJ1-5 TRBV6-2/TRBV6-3 CASSLGGGPGNQPQHF TGTGCCAGCAGCCTCGGCGGGGGCCCAGGGAATCAGCCCCAGCATTTT
TRBD1 - TRBJ1-3 TRBV7-9 CASSLAGQGGNTIYF TGTGCCAGCAGCTTAGCGGGACAGGGCGGAAACACCATATATTTT
- many TRBJ2-6 TRBV6-5 CASSLKPTGANVLTF TGTGCCAGCAGCCTAAAACCTACTGGGGCCAACGTCCTGACTTTC
TRBD1 - TRBJ2-5 TRBV15 CATSRDRAKETQHF TGTGCCACCAGCCGGGACAGGGCAAAAGAGACCCAGCACTTC
- few TRBJ2-7 TRBV21-1 CASSKGDVQYF TGTGCCAGCAGCAAAGGGGACGTGCAGTACTTC
TRBD1 - TRBJ2-5 TRBV4-1 CASSQAARTGGETQYF TGCGCCAGCAGCCAAGCTGCCCGGACAGGGGGCGAGACCCAGTACTTC
- - TRBJ2-5 TRBV5-1 CAGSPRHGRMYQETQYF TGCGCCGGCAGTCCCCGACACGGGAGAATGTACCAAGAGACCCAGTACTTC
TRBD2 few TRBJ2-1 TRBV7-9 CASSSSMISGGPYSEQFF TGTGCCAGCAGCTCTAGTATGATTAGCGGGGGGCCATACAGTGAGCAGTTCTTC